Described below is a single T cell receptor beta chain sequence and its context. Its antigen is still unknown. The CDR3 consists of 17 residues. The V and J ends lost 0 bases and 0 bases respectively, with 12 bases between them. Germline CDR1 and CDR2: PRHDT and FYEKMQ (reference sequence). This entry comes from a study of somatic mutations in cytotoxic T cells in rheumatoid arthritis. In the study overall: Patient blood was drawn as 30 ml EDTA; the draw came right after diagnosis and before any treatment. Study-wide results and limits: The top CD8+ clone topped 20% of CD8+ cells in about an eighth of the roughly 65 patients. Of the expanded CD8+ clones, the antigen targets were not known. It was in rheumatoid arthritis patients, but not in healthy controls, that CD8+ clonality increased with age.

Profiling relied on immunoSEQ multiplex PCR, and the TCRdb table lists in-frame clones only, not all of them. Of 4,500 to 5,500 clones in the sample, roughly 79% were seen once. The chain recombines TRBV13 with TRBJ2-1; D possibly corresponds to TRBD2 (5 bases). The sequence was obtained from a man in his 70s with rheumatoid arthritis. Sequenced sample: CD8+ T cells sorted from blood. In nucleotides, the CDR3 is TGTGCCAGCAGCTTAGGTTTTCTAGCTGACTCCTACAATGAGCAGTTCTTC. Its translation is CASSLGFLADSYNEQFF.